This entry lists 20 T cell receptor beta chains sequenced from one sample in a study of identical twins. TCRdb redid the calling of the 5' RACE reads with MiXCR, one entry per CDR3 protein. The sample contains some 300,000 distinct CDR3 sequences, 9% to 15% of which appear only once. These data were likewise used in another study, on yellow fever vaccine responses in identical twins.

Sequences were obtained from CD8+ T cells sorted from blood. These receptors all come from a woman aged 18 to 35 in good health.

The rearrangement links TRBV9 to TRBJ1-1; 10 bases are a match to TRBD1. The V gene's germline CDR1 is SGDLS and CDR2 YYNGEE. This CDR3 comprises 15 residues. The junction had 10 bases not matched to a gene; V was cut back by 2 bases and J by 9 bases. The CDR3 sequence is CASSVRDRGLEQAFF. The CDR3 nucleotides are TGTGCCAGCAGCGTGAGAGACAGGGGGCTGGAGCAAGCTTTCTTT.

This clonotype was observed a handful of times. V and J are TRBV24-1 and TRBJ2-3, with D tentatively TRBD2 (6 bases). CDR1 and CDR2 (germline): KGHDR, SFDVKD. The length of the CDR3 is 19 residues. The germline V and J ends were trimmed by 0 bases and 5 bases, with 23 bases remaining between them. The DNA for the CDR3 is TGTGCCACCAGTGATTTGTCCTCACCTGGGGACTTCGAGGTAGATACGCAGTATTTT. The encoded protein is CATSDLSSPGDFEVDTQYF.

This clonotype has more than one count but fewer than ten. The chain is built from TRBV12-3 or TRBV12-4 and TRBJ1-4, with 7 positions matching TRBD1. V lost 4 bases and J lost 7; bases outside the gene matches: 9. The CDR3 has 15 residues. As DNA, the CDR3 is TGTGCCAGCAGTTCTCGGGACAGAACGGGTGAAAAACTGTTTTTT. This gives the protein CASSSRDRTGEKLFF.

The chain is built from TRBV6-1 and TRBJ2-7; possibly TRBD1 for D (5 bases). Germline V gives CDR1 MNHNS, CDR2 SASEGT. V lost 8 bases to trimming and J lost 2 bases, with 22 bases between them. The CDR3 is 16 residues long. For the CDR3, the DNA is TGTGCCAGCCGCGAGGACGTGCAGGGAAGGACCTACGAGCAGTACGTC. It encodes CASREDVQGRTYEQYV.

This clonotype showed up many times. The chain couples TRBV12-3 or TRBV12-4 to TRBJ1-3, with 8 bases that match TRBD1. The CDR3 consists of 14 residues. The V and J ends lost 6 bases and 0 bases, in that order; junction bases with no gene match: 1. The CDR3 DNA follows: TGTGCCAGCAGGGGACAGGACTCTGGAAACACCATATATTTT. Translation: CASRGQDSGNTIYF.

This clonotype was seen a few times. V and J are TRBV6-5 and TRBJ1-2; D is undetermined. CDR3 length: 12 residues. V was trimmed by 8 bases and J by 4 bases, leaving 11 bases between them. Germline loops: CDR1 MNHEY, CDR2 SVGAGI. The CDR3 sequence: CASLDSIYGYTF. CDR3 nucleotide sequence: TGTGCCAGCCTTGACTCCATCTATGGCTACACCTTC.

The V call is TRBV27, the J call TRBJ2-7; no reliable D call. Trimming pared 9 bases from V and 4 bases from J, leaving 19 bases between. CDR3 length: 14 residues. Germline-derived CDR1 and CDR2 are MNHEY and SMNVEV (reference sequence). The CDR3 DNA follows: TGTGCCAGTTCCTGGCAGGCCGTGGGGTACGAGCAGTACTTC. Amino acid sequence: CASSWQAVGYEQYF.

The rearrangement uses TRBV11-1 and TRBJ2-7, with 14 bases that match TRBD2. The germline V gene has CDR1 SGHAT and CDR2 FQDESV (reference sequence). CDR3 length: 18 residues. V gave up 5 bases and J gave up 5 bases; unmatched junction bases: 14. The CDR3 coding sequence is TGTGCCAGCAGCCAAAGACTAGCGGGAGGGCCAAGGGAGAACGAGCAGTACTTC. Encoded protein: CASSQRLAGGPRENEQYF.

This clonotype has a handful of counts. V is TRBV2 and J is TRBJ2-7; the D is unclear. Trimming removed 5 bases from V and 3 bases from J, with 2 bases in between. The CDR3 loop spans 10 amino acids. In germline, CDR1 is SNHLY, CDR2 FYNNEI. The CDR3 region has the DNA TGTGCCAGCAGTAGCTACGAGCAGTACGTC. Residues: CASSSYEQYV.

In this sample, this clonotype turned up a few times. The rearrangement uses TRBV12-3 or TRBV12-4 and TRBJ2-7; maybe TRBD2 (6 bases). The V end was cut by 3 bases, the J end by 3 bases, with 15 bases between. The CDR3 totals 15 residues. CDR3 in DNA: TGTGCCAGCAGTTTTTATGCGGGACCCAACTACGAGCAGTACTTC. It yields the protein CASSFYAGPNYEQYF.

This chain connects TRBV10-1 to TRBJ2-3; TRBD2 is a possible D gene (6 bases). V was pared by 3 bases and J by 6 bases, with 13 bases between. Germline V gene data show CDR1 as WNHNN and CDR2 as SYGVQD (reference sequence). This CDR3 is 14 amino acids long. CDR3: CASSDPGLQDTQYF. In DNA, the CDR3 is TGCGCCAGCAGTGACCCGGGACTCCAGGATACGCAGTATTTT.

This clonotype appeared a few times. This chain connects TRBV3-1 to TRBJ2-1; 7 bases map to TRBD2. This CDR3 comprises 14 residues. From germline, CDR1 is LGHDT and CDR2 YNNKEL (reference sequence). Trimming at V came to 0 bases and at J to 6 bases, leaving 2 bases not matched to a gene. CDR3 in amino acids: CASSQDTGGNEQFF. The CDR3 DNA sequence: TGTGCCAGCAGCCAAGATACGGGGGGCAATGAGCAGTTCTTC.

As concerns this clonotype: Because the CDR3 is missing its conserved closing phenylalanine or tryptophan, this is likely a read error. The chain combines TRBV3-1 with TRBJ2-7; TRBD2 aligns across 13 bases. This CDR3 comprises 16 residues. The V segment lost 4 bases and the J segment 0 bases; nucleotides outside the gene matches: 3. Germline V gives CDR1 LGHDT, CDR2 YNNKEL (reference sequence). In DNA, the CDR3 is TGTGCCAGCAGCCCGGGACTAGCGGGAAGCTCCTACGAGCAGTACTTA. It codes for CASSPGLAGSSYEQYL.

This chain uses TRBV15 with TRBJ2-2; unclear D gene. The CDR3 covers 13 residues. Germline lookup yields CDR1 LNHNV and CDR2 YYDKDF (reference sequence). V gave up 2 bases and J gave up 7 bases, with 8 bases separating them. CDR3 bases: TGTGCCACCAGCAGACGCTCTTACGGGGAGCTGTTTTTT. As protein: CATSRRSYGELFF.

The chain couples TRBV29-1 to TRBJ2-1; 12 bases are a match to TRBD2. The CDR3 is made up of 16 amino acids. Germline V gene data show CDR1 as SQVTM and CDR2 as ANQGSEA. Trimming took 6 bases from V and 2 from J; bases not matched to a gene: 8. CDR3 DNA sequence: TGCAGCGTCGCCGGACTAGCGGGATCAACCTACAATGAGCAGTTCTTC. As protein: CSVAGLAGSTYNEQFF.

DNA of the CDR3: TGTGCCAGCAGTAACCGGCCGACGGGAGACACCATATATTTT. The encoded protein is CASSNRPTGDTIYF. The chain carries TRBV12-3 or TRBV12-4 and TRBJ1-3; D not certain. This CDR3 comprises 14 residues. V lost 5 bases and J 8 bases, leaving 16 bases between the germline ends.

This sequence joins TRBV11-3 and TRBJ2-7; weak D call: TRBD2 (7 bases). Trimming left V 3 bases short and J 3 bases short, with 15 bases between. The length of the CDR3 is 15 residues. CDR1 and CDR2 (germline): SGHNT, YENEEA. CDR3 region: CASSFYGEGDYEQYF. The CDR3 DNA reads TGTGCCAGCAGCTTTTACGGGGAGGGGGACTACGAGCAGTACTTC.

The chain has TRBV5-1 and TRBJ2-1; 12 nucleotides line up with TRBD1. CDR1 and CDR2 from the germline V gene are SGHRS and YFSETQ. The CDR3 contains 18 residues. V lost 4 bases and J lost 6; bases outside the gene matches: 14. The CDR3 reads CASSPLPSGTGGSNEQFF. In nucleotides, the CDR3 is TGCGCCAGCAGCCCCCTTCCATCCGGGACAGGGGGCTCCAATGAGCAGTTCTTC.

This clonotype was observed a few times. This rearrangement joins TRBV6-1 to TRBJ2-3; TRBD2 agrees at 9 bases. The length of the CDR3 is 15 residues. Germline assignment: CDR1 MNHNS and CDR2 SASEGT. Losses at the gene ends were 0 bases for V and 4 bases for J; bases not matched to a gene: 2. The CDR3 nucleotides read TGTGCCAGCAGTGAAGCGGGCGGGGGGGCAGATACGCAGTATTTT. Translated: CASSEAGGGADTQYF.

The chain is built from TRBV6-1 and TRBJ1-1; D gene ambiguous. Trimming took 7 bases from V and 8 from J, leaving 14 bases between them. Germline V gives CDR1 MNHNS, CDR2 SASEGT. The CDR3 is made up of 12 amino acids. The CDR3: CASNERVTEAFF. In DNA, the CDR3 is TGTGCCAGCAACGAGAGGGTGACGGAAGCTTTCTTT.